A single sample gave rise to the 15 T cell receptor beta chains below, sequenced in a study of cytomegalovirus exposure and HLA in healthy donors. PCR involved 60 Vbeta and 13 Jbeta primers. The data were produced by immunoSEQ multiplex PCR, yet TCRdb's version contains in-frame clones alone and is incomplete. The table has 100,000 to 150,000 clones, 75% to 85% seen once; the top ten hold 9% to 9.5%. Sequencing used PBMCs. These receptors came from a woman between 50 and 59 years old in good health and CMV-seropositive.

The chain uses TRBV4-2 and TRBJ1-3; D is possibly TRBD1 (6 bases). Trimming stripped 1 base from V and 3 bases from J, with 13 bases between. The CDR3 loop spans 16 amino acids. Germline V lookup: CDR1 LGHNA, CDR2 YNFKEQ. The chain's CDR3 is CASSQVGGRHGNTIYF. The CDR3 DNA is TGTGCCAGCAGCCAAGTCGGGGGGCGACATGGAAACACCATATATTTT.

This sequence joins TRBV7-2 and TRBJ2-3; 7 bases fit TRBD2. The CDR3 is 15 amino acids. The V gene's germline CDR1 is SGHTA and CDR2 FQGNSA. V lost 4 bases to trimming and J lost 0 bases; unmatched junction nucleotides: 4. CDR3 DNA: TGTGCCAGCAGCTCTTGGCGGGGGAGCACAGATACGCAGTATTTT. This codes for CASSSWRGSTDTQYF. Drawing the rest from reference TRBV7-2 and TRBJ2-3, the complete variable domain is GAGVSQSPSNKVTEKGKDVELRCDPISGHTALYWYRQSLGQGLEFLIYFQGNSAPDKSGLPSDRFSAERTGGSVSTLTIQRTQQEDSAVYLCASSSWRGSTDTQYFGPGTRLTVL.

V is TRBV30 and J is TRBJ1-6; no firm D call. Germline V lookup: CDR1 GTSNPN, CDR2 SVGIG (reference sequence). This CDR3 comprises 15 residues. The V end lost 3 bases, the J end lost 7 bases, and 16 bases lay between the germline ends. As DNA, the CDR3 is TGTGCCTGGAGCACTGATTCTCCTCGGAATTCACCCCTCCACTTT. It translates to CAWSTDSPRNSPLHF. Full variable domain (outside the CDR3, taken from reference TRBV30 and TRBJ1-6): SQTIHQWPATLVQPVGSPLSLECTVEGTSNPNLYWYRQAAGRGLQLLFYSVGIGQISSEVPQNLSASRPQDRQFILSSKKLLLSDSGFYLCAWSTDSPRNSPLHFGNGTRLTVT.

The chain joins TRBV4-2 to TRBJ2-1; TRBD2 agrees at 8 bases. Trimming cost V 6 bases and J 4 bases; bases outside gene matches: 11. Germline V gene sequence: CDR1 LGHNA, CDR2 YNFKEQ. There are 16 residues in the CDR3. CDR3 residues: CASRNLFSGKYNEQFF. The CDR3 DNA sequence: TGTGCCAGCAGGAACCTTTTTAGCGGGAAGTACAATGAGCAGTTCTTC.

This clone was counted between two and nine times. At one boundary the junction diverges from the germline segment, which might be a read error. This sequence joins TRBV27 and TRBJ2-7; perhaps TRBD2 as D (6 bases). This CDR3 contains 14 residues. Germline V gives CDR1 MNHEY, CDR2 SMNVEV (reference sequence). CDR3 in amino acids: CASSVSGRMDEQYF. In DNA, the CDR3 is TGTGCCAGCAGTGTATCCGGGAGAATGGACGAGCAGTACTTC.

The chain combines TRBV9 with TRBJ2-1, with a weak D call TRBD1 (6 bases). CDR1 is SGDLS and CDR2 is YYNGEE in the germline V gene. The V end lost 0 bases, the J end lost 4 bases, and 14 bases lay between the germline ends. The CDR3 has 16 amino acids. The CDR3 DNA is TGTGCCAGCAGCGTAGAAGCAGGGGCTCTATACAATGAGCAGTTCTTC. It translates to CASSVEAGALYNEQFF.

V usage is TRBV5-1 and J usage is TRBJ2-3, with a tentative D call TRBD2 (6 bases). Germline CDR1 is SGHRS and CDR2 is YFSETQ. The CDR3 is 14 residues long. Trimming cost V 4 bases and J 5 bases, with 14 bases left between them. The CDR3 reads CASSGGASVDTQYF. The CDR3 DNA reads as TGCGCCAGCAGCGGAGGGGCTAGCGTAGATACGCAGTATTTT.

This clone was counted a single time. The chain links TRBV1 to TRBJ2-1; TRBD2, the table's D call, lacks a check against the DNA. TRBV1 is a pseudogene. The CDR3 is 16 residues long. The CDR3 is CTSSQAFRGCYNEQFF. Written as DNA, the CDR3 is TGCACCAGCAGCCAAGCGTTTCGGGGATGCTACAATGAGCAGTTCTTC.

The chain has TRBV9 and TRBJ1-6; 8 bases match TRBD1. This CDR3 contains 15 residues. CDR1 and CDR2 from the germline V gene are SGDLS and YYNGEE. V lost 4 bases and J lost 7; bases outside the gene matches: 7. The CDR3 protein is CASSPRTGYNSPLHF. CDR3 sequence (DNA): TGTGCCAGCAGCCCCCGGACAGGGTACAATTCACCCCTCCACTTT.

The genes are TRBV21-1 and TRBJ1-4. TRBV21-1 is recorded as a pseudogene. This CDR3 has 20 amino acids. CDR3 amino acids: CASSKEGTQRGGVGDEKLFF. The CDR3 nucleotides are TGTGCCAGCAGCAAAGAGGGCACCCAGCGGGGAGGTGTGGGGGATGAAAAACTGTTTTTT.

The chain couples TRBV19 to TRBJ2-3; the D is unclear. This CDR3 is built from 13 residues. The ends were cut back, 3 bases at V and 6 bases at J, with 10 bases in the middle. CDR1 and CDR2 (germline): LNHDA, SQIVND (reference sequence). CDR3 residues: CASSIGFEDTQYF. The CDR3 coding sequence is TGTGCCAGTAGTATTGGTTTCGAGGATACGCAGTATTTT.

The chain uses TRBV30 and TRBJ2-2, with D perhaps TRBD2 (7 bases). Germline V gives CDR1 GTSNPN, CDR2 SVGIG (reference sequence). The CDR3 contains 13 residues. V lost 3 bases, J lost 9 bases, and 14 bases lay in between. CDR3 residues: CAWRERGGWELFF. DNA for the CDR3: TGTGCCTGGAGGGAAAGGGGGGGATGGGAGCTGTTTTTT.

This clone has just a few counts. The chain carries TRBV9 and TRBJ2-3; 12 nucleotides match TRBD2. Germline loops: CDR1 SGDLS, CDR2 YYNGEE. Trimming cost V 4 bases and J 4 bases; bases outside gene matches: 7. The CDR3 contains 16 residues. The CDR3 DNA sequence: TGTGCCAGCAGCACCTCTAGCGGGAGGGCCTCAGATACGCAGTATTTT. This translates into CASSTSSGRASDTQYF.

The chain couples TRBV30 to TRBJ1-2; 8 bases line up with TRBD1. Germline CDR1 and CDR2: GTSNPN and SVGIG (reference sequence). The CDR3 contains 12 residues. V shed 2 bases and J 10 bases; nucleotides not matched to a gene: 6. The CDR3 protein is CAWSFTGGPYTF. DNA of the CDR3: TGTGCCTGGAGTTTTACAGGGGGTCCCTACACCTTC.

CDR3 nucleotides: TGTGCCATCAGTAGCGGGGGGGCAGAAGAGACCCAGTACTTC. It encodes CAISSGGAEETQYF. This chain links TRBV10-3 with TRBJ2-5, with 10 positions matching TRBD2. V shed 5 bases, J shed 3 bases, and the junction held 3 bases outside the gene matches. Germline CDR1 is ENHRY and CDR2 is SYGVKD. CDR3 length: 14 amino acids.